In this sample, the clone carrying this TCR beta chain turned up once. Antigen specificity is unknown. This sample was included in a study of cytomegalovirus exposure and HLA in healthy donors. CDR1 is SGDLS and CDR2 is YYNGEE in the germline V gene. Deletions cut 2 bases from V and 6 bases from J, with 5 bases between. CDR3 size: 12 residues. Vbeta (60) and Jbeta (13) primers were used in the PCR. Profiled with immunoSEQ multiplex PCR; TCRdb holds only in-frame clones, not every one. The data hold under 150,000 clones, with approximately 78% observed a single time. Study findings and constraints: The authors assumed roughly uniform sequencing depth across donors for presence/absence analyses. Researchers had no immune exposure information except CMV serostatus available. A later analysis reportedly found that, within productive TCRs, an Asian-associated ancestry cluster had fewer N-insertions than the mean observed across the approximately 700 donors.

Material for sequencing was PBMCs. The chain has TRBV9 and TRBJ2-2, with no clear D. The TCR was taken from a woman in her 30s in good health and CMV-seropositive. The CDR3, as DNA: TGTGCCAGCAGCGTTGGCCCCGGGGAGCTGTTTTTT. Translated, it gives CASSVGPGELFF.